The sequence of this T cell receptor beta chain was determined in a study of monozygotic twins with inflammatory bowel disease. UMIs bearing a 6-nucleotide sample barcode were added through template switching. Using TCRalpha and TCRbeta cDNA, the researchers carried out two nested PCRs that lasted roughly 16 and 10 cycles. TCRdb reprocessed the 5' RACE reads, keeping one entry per CDR3 protein, no DNA. This sample's table reports about 300,000 distinct CDR3 sequences. The study's findings and limits: Twins classed as concordant or discordant showed no difference in repertoire similarity, possibly from limited power. Among the T cells, different subtypes could not be distinguished.

Germline V CDR1 and CDR2: MNHEY, SMNVEV (reference sequence). The CDR3 has 16 residues. Comments on this clonotype: Its antigen is unknown.

The rearrangement joins TRBV27 to TRBJ2-7; no DNA is available, so the TRBD1 call from TCRdb remains unchecked. The specimen was blood. This receptor was obtained from a human donor with ulcerative colitis or Crohn's disease, or a healthy co-twin of an affected twin (not recorded which). The CDR3 sequence is CASSLVPPQVPYEQYF.